The 30 T cell receptor beta chains given below trace back to one sample, sequenced in a study of blood T cells in healthy people across ages. Alongside a J-beta primer mix, a sample-barcoded 5' primer served in a second PCR lasting about 7 to 11 cycles. TCRdb itself ran the 5' RACE reads through MiXCR, one entry per CDR3 protein. The repertoire holds about 830,000 distinct CDR3 sequences, around two thirds seen once, with about 27% in the top ten. Sequences were obtained from blood. These TCRs come from a young man in good health.

About this clonotype itself: Compared with germline, one end of the junction differs, possibly owing to a read error. The genes are TRBV10-3 and TRBJ2-1; 12 nucleotides line up with TRBD2. The CDR3 contains 13 residues. Germline CDR1 is ENHRY and CDR2 is SYGVKD. DNA of the CDR3: TGTGCTATCAGACTAGCGGGAGCCAATGAGCAGTTCTTC. Translation gives CAIRLAGANEQFF.

This clonotype was found once. V and J are TRBV13 and TRBJ2-7; D call uncertain. Matching the DNA end better, TRBJ2-1 makes the J call doubtful. The germline V gene has CDR1 PRHDT and CDR2 FYEKMQ (reference sequence). The CDR3 loop spans 11 amino acids. DNA of the CDR3: TGTGCCAGCAGCTTAGTCTCCGAGCAGTTCTTC. Protein product: CASSLVSEQFF.

The V gene is TRBV2, the J gene TRBJ2-1; D may be TRBD2 (6 bases). CDR3 length: 15 residues. Germline CDR1 reads SNHLY; CDR2 reads FYNNEI. The V end lost 0 bases, the J end lost 3 bases, and 9 bases lay between the germline ends. The CDR3 spells CASSEAGLLYNEQFF. CDR3 nucleotide sequence: TGTGCCAGCAGTGAAGCGGGACTCCTCTACAATGAGCAGTTCTTC.

This chain links TRBV7-2 with TRBJ2-5; 15 bases match TRBD2. V trimming: 5 bases; J trimming: 11 bases; junction bases outside the gene matches: 18. There are 18 residues in the CDR3. The germline gives CDR1 SGHTA, CDR2 FQGNSA. CDR3 bases: TGTGCCAGCAGCCGCTACCACGGACTAGCGGGGGGGAACAATGAGCAGTACTTC. This sequence encodes CASSRYHGLAGGNNEQYF.

The chain is built from TRBV4-2 and TRBJ1-5; 8 bases match TRBD1. The CDR3 is 17 amino acids. The germline gives CDR1 LGHNA, CDR2 YNFKEQ. V was pared by 0 bases and J by 4 bases, with 8 bases of the junction left unmatched. The CDR3 region has the DNA TGTGCCAGCAGCCAAGATGTTCGGACAGGGCCAAATCAGCCCCAGCATTTT. This gives the protein CASSQDVRTGPNQPQHF.

The CDR3 DNA reads as TGTGCCAGCAACATGGGGGCTAAAAGCACAGATACGCAGTATTTT. Protein product: CASNMGAKSTDTQYF. The chain is built from TRBV12-3 or TRBV12-4 and TRBJ2-3; D perhaps matches TRBD1 (6 bases). The CDR3 length is 15 residues. V was clipped by 7 bases and J by 0 bases, with 14 bases between them.

J is TRBJ2-4 and V is TRBV20-1, with a weak D call TRBD2 (8 bases). The J call may not be correct, given that the DNA end is closer to TRBJ2-7. This CDR3 is 16 amino acids long. Looked up from germline, CDR1 is DFQATT and CDR2 is SNEGSKA (reference sequence). The CDR3 nucleotides read TGCAGTGCAACCGCCCCGGGAGGGGGCTCGACCTACGAGCAGTACTTC. Amino acid sequence: CSATAPGGGSTYEQYF.

The sample holds a few counts of this clonotype. The chain employs TRBV6-2 or TRBV6-3 and TRBJ2-7; tentative D call: TRBD2 (5 bases). CDR1 and CDR2 from the germline V gene are MNHEY and SVGEGT. This CDR3 is built from 13 residues. V shed 2 bases and J shed 4 bases, with 9 bases lying between them. The CDR3 coding sequence is TGTGCCAGCAGTTACATCCGGGGTTACGAGCAGTACTTC. Translation: CASSYIRGYEQYF.

The chain carries TRBV29-1 and TRBJ2-7; possibly TRBD1 or TRBD2 for D (6 bases each). There are 14 residues in the CDR3. Trimming left V 6 bases short and J 3 bases short, with 18 bases between. Germline V gene lookup returns CDR1 SQVTM and CDR2 ANQGSEA. CDR3 in amino acids: CSVVRQGGNYEQYF. DNA for the CDR3: TGCAGCGTGGTCCGTCAAGGGGGGAACTACGAGCAGTACTTC.

Only one count was recorded for this clonotype. The chain carries TRBV9 and TRBJ2-7; tentatively, D is TRBD2 (5 bases). Trimming pared 4 bases from V and 6 bases from J, leaving 20 bases between. From germline, CDR1 is SGDLS and CDR2 YYNGEE. The CDR3 totals 15 residues. The CDR3 coding sequence is TGTGCCAGCAGCCCCAGAATCGGGAATCTTCGCGAGCAGTACTTC. This sequence encodes CASSPRIGNLREQYF.

This chain connects TRBV7-2 to TRBJ2-1; 7 nucleotides match TRBD1. Losses at the gene ends were 4 bases for V and 8 bases for J; bases not matched to a gene: 5. The CDR3 runs to 13 residues. Germline CDR1 SGHTA, CDR2 FQGNSA. CDR3 coding DNA: TGTGCCAGCAGCTCCGACAGGGACCATGAGCAGTTCTTC. The encoded protein is CASSSDRDHEQFF.

The chain has TRBV6-2 or TRBV6-3 and TRBJ2-1; D unresolved. V gave up 2 bases and J gave up 10 bases, with 12 bases separating them. This CDR3 contains 13 residues. Germline lookup yields CDR1 MNHEY and CDR2 SVGEGT. The CDR3 loop is CASSYATGPEQFF. CDR3 DNA: TGTGCCAGCAGTTACGCGACCGGCCCCGAGCAGTTCTTC.

The rearrangement links TRBV20-1 to TRBJ1-5, with 10 bases that match TRBD1. CDR1 DFQATT and CDR2 SNEGSKA come from the germline V gene (reference sequence). The ends lost 3 bases at V and 2 bases at J; junction bases unmatched: 4. The CDR3 totals 15 residues. The CDR3 region is CSARETGGGNQPQHF. In DNA form, the CDR3 reads TGCAGTGCTAGGGAGACAGGGGGCGGCAATCAGCCCCAGCATTTT.

This clonotype was recorded a few times. The V and J genes are TRBV5-1 and TRBJ2-1; D is unresolved. The V end lost 2 bases, the J end lost 0 bases, and 6 bases lay between the germline ends. CDR1 and CDR2 (germline): SGHRS, YFSETQ. The CDR3 loop spans 14 amino acids. The CDR3 is CASSLPFSYNEQFF. The DNA for the CDR3 is TGCGCCAGCAGCTTACCCTTCTCCTACAATGAGCAGTTCTTC.

V usage is TRBV29-1 and J usage is TRBJ2-3; 9 bases line up with TRBD2. The V and J ends lost 3 bases and 6 bases, in that order; junction bases with no gene match: 7. The CDR3 contains 14 residues. CDR1 and CDR2 (germline): SQVTM, ANQGSEA. The CDR3 region is CSVDYKRGVDTQYF. The CDR3 DNA follows: TGCAGCGTTGATTATAAGCGGGGGGTGGATACGCAGTATTTT.

The chain uses TRBV12-3 or TRBV12-4 and TRBJ1-2; unclear D gene. The ends were cut back, 5 bases at V and 0 bases at J, with 4 bases in the middle. The CDR3 is 12 residues long. The CDR3 DNA follows: TGTGCCAGCAGTCACCCTAACTATGGCTACACCTTC. Translation: CASSHPNYGYTF.

Concerning this clonotype: An end of the junction differs from the germline gene, which may be a read error. This sequence joins TRBV6-5 and TRBJ1-1; D is possibly TRBD1 (6 bases). The germline V gene has CDR1 MNHEY and CDR2 SVGAGI. The CDR3 is made up of 13 amino acids. The CDR3 loop is CASSDSGGATAFF. In DNA, the CDR3 is TGTGCCAGCAGTGACTCGGGGGGGGCTACGGCTTTCTTT.

This rearrangement joins TRBV29-1 to TRBJ1-2; TRBD1 matches at 10 bases. The CDR3 extends over 13 amino acids. The V gene end was trimmed by 5 bases and the J gene end by 5 bases; junction bases not matched to a gene: 5. The germline CDR1 and CDR2 sequences are SQVTM and ANQGSEA. The CDR3 bases are TGCAGCGTTTGGACAGGGGGAGTGTATGGCTACACCTTC. Its protein product is CSVWTGGVYGYTF.

There are a few counts of this clonotype. The V call is TRBV18, the J call TRBJ2-1; D gene ambiguous. V lost 3 bases to trimming and J lost 1 base, with 13 bases between them. Germline CDR1 reads KGHSH; CDR2 reads LQKENI. This CDR3 is 16 amino acids long. CDR3: CASSPSGDTSYNEQFF. As DNA, the CDR3 is TGTGCCAGCTCACCCTCAGGTGACACTTCCTACAATGAGCAGTTCTTC.

This clonotype was detected only a few times. This rearrangement joins TRBV27 to TRBJ2-5; 13 bases are shared with TRBD2. The assigned J gene may be wrong: the sequence end matches TRBJ2-7 better. The CDR3 extends over 15 amino acids. Per the germline V gene, CDR1 is MNHEY and CDR2 is SMNVEV (reference sequence). The DNA of the CDR3 is TGTGCCAGCAGTTCGGGACTAGCGGGGTTCTACGAGCAGTACTTC. Its protein product is CASSSGLAGFYEQYF.

This rearrangement joins TRBV6-5 to TRBJ2-5; 10 bases agree with TRBD1. V was pared by 0 bases and J by 6 bases, with 4 bases of the junction left unmatched. CDR3 length: 15 residues. Per germline, CDR1 MNHEY and CDR2 SVGAGI. The CDR3 DNA follows: TGTGCCAGCAGTTACTCAGGGACAGGGGCGCAGACCCAGTACTTC. This translates into CASSYSGTGAQTQYF.

This chain connects TRBV29-1 to TRBJ2-1; D gene ambiguous. The CDR3 covers 13 residues. V gave up 6 bases and J gave up 3 bases, with 12 bases separating them. Looked up from germline, CDR1 is SQVTM and CDR2 is ANQGSEA. CDR3: CSVRSVNYNEQFF. The CDR3 coding sequence is TGCAGCGTGAGGTCGGTAAACTACAATGAGCAGTTCTTC.

The chain couples TRBV6-2 or TRBV6-3 to TRBJ1-5; TRBD1 is a possible D gene (5 bases). Per the germline V gene, CDR1 is MNHEY and CDR2 is SVGEGT. Trimming removed 6 bases from V and 5 bases from J, with 11 bases in between. The CDR3 length is 13 residues. The CDR3: CASSSDSHQPQHF. The DNA of the CDR3 is TGTGCCAGCAGCTCCGACAGCCATCAGCCCCAGCATTTT.

The chain couples TRBV25-1 to TRBJ1-2; D remains unclear. CDR1 is MGHDK and CDR2 is SYGVNS in the germline V gene. Trimming pared 1 base from V and 0 bases from J, leaving 3 bases between. This CDR3 is 13 amino acids long. CDR3 DNA sequence: TGTGCCAGCAGTGAATTGGCTAACTATGGCTACACCTTC. This gives the protein CASSELANYGYTF.

The chain has TRBV4-3 and TRBJ1-1, with D hard to call. Deletions cut 0 bases from V and 1 base from J, with 9 bases between. CDR1 is LGHNA and CDR2 is YSLEER in the germline V gene. The CDR3 contains 15 residues. CDR3 protein: CASSQEPGWNTEAFF. In DNA form, the CDR3 reads TGCGCCAGCAGCCAAGAACCGGGTTGGAACACTGAAGCTTTCTTT.

Comments on this clonotype: Sequence at one end of the junction differs from germline and may be a read error. The V and J genes are TRBV10-3 and TRBJ2-7, with TRBD2 matching over 10 bases. This CDR3 has 14 amino acids. CDR1 and CDR2 (germline): ENHRY, SYGVKD. The CDR3 DNA reads as TGCGCCATCAGTACCGGGACTAGCGAAAGTGAGCAGTACTTC. Translation: CAISTGTSESEQYF.

This chain joins TRBV6-2 or TRBV6-3 and TRBJ2-5; possibly TRBD1 or TRBD2 for D (6 bases each). Germline V gene sequence: CDR1 MNHEY, CDR2 SVGEGT. With 2 bases removed from V and 5 bases from J, the gap between germline ends came to 12 bases. The CDR3 spans 14 residues. CDR3 residues: CASSYGPGAETQYF. The CDR3 nucleotides are TGTGCCAGCAGTTACGGCCCGGGGGCGGAGACCCAGTACTTC.

This clonotype was counted between two and nine times. This chain joins TRBV6-1 and TRBJ1-2; tentatively, D is TRBD1 (5 bases). Germline CDR1 is MNHNS and CDR2 is SASEGT. V lost 2 bases and J lost 7, with 8 bases in between. The CDR3 is 12 residues long. CDR3 DNA: TGTGCCAGCAGTGAACAGGGTCCTGGCTACACCTTC. It is translated as CASSEQGPGYTF.

This clonotype was detected once. CDR3 residues: CSVGGGPNEKLFF. DNA for the CDR3: TGCAGCGTGGGAGGGGGGCCTAATGAAAAACTGTTTTTT. The rearrangement links TRBV29-1 to TRBJ1-4; tentative D call: TRBD1 (6 bases). From germline, CDR1 is SQVTM and CDR2 ANQGSEA. The CDR3 is 13 residues long. V gave up 6 bases and J gave up 3 bases, with 11 bases separating them.

The rearrangement joins TRBV10-3 to TRBJ2-3, with a possible D match to TRBD2 (6 bases). This CDR3 is built from 14 residues. Germline V CDR1 and CDR2: ENHRY, SYGVKD. Trimming shortened V by 7 bases and J by 2 bases, and 13 bases separated the two germline ends. The CDR3 DNA is TGTGCCATCATGGGAGGATTATCCACAGATACGCAGTATTTT. This encodes CAIMGGLSTDTQYF.